Each of the 30 T cell receptor beta chains below was sequenced from the same sample in a study of T cells in Graves' hyperthyroidism and ophthalmopathy. From RNA transcripts, TCR beta CDR3 regions were amplified. Initially, a first-round RT-PCR of the TCR CDR3 employed the HTBI primer set. Using its own MiXCR run on the multiplex PCR reads, TCRdb lists one record per CDR3 protein. The table has under 700,000 distinct CDR3 sequences, approximately 16% seen once. Sequencing was carried out using blood. The source of these receptors is a woman under 30 with Graves' hyperthyroidism.

The genes are TRBV5-1 and TRBJ1-4; TRBD1 matches at 8 bases. Germline-derived CDR1 and CDR2 are SGHRS and YFSETQ. Losses at the gene ends were 6 bases for V and 5 bases for J; bases not matched to a gene: 15. This CDR3 is 17 amino acids long. CDR3 bases: TGCGCCAGCACGAAAAACCGGGACAGGAGATTCAATGAAAAACTGTTTTTT. This sequence encodes CASTKNRDRRFNEKLFF.

This clonotype was detected only a few times. The chain combines TRBV6-2 or TRBV6-3 with TRBJ1-1, with a possible D match to TRBD1 (5 bases). This CDR3 region has 14 residues. Germline lookup yields CDR1 MNHEY and CDR2 SVGEGT. V lost 7 bases to trimming and J lost 3 bases, with 15 bases between them. The CDR3 loop is CASKRQKGYTEAFF. In nucleotides, the CDR3 is TGTGCCAGCAAAAGACAGAAGGGGTACACTGAAGCTTTCTTT.

This clonotype was observed a single time. The chain recombines TRBV29-1 with TRBJ2-1; TRBD2 aligns across 11 bases. This CDR3 comprises 14 residues. Germline lookup yields CDR1 SQVTM and CDR2 ANQGSEA. J was trimmed by 3 bases and V by 4 bases; bases with no gene match: 2. The CDR3 nucleotides are TGCAGCGTTGTAGCGGGAGGGAGCTACAATGAGCAGTTCTTC. Its protein is CSVVAGGSYNEQFF.

This chain uses TRBV30 with TRBJ2-6, with 7 bases aligning to TRBD1. J lost 7 bases, V lost 7 bases, and 10 bases had no gene match. CDR1 and CDR2 from the germline V gene are GTSNPN and SVGIG (reference sequence). The CDR3 length is 14 residues. CDR3 residues: CALLWAGGANVLTF. The DNA of the CDR3 is TGTGCCTTACTCTGGGCAGGGGGAGCCAACGTCCTGACTTTC.

The chain couples TRBV28 to TRBJ1-6; no reliable D call. Deletions cut 1 base from V and 4 bases from J, with 11 bases between. The CDR3 loop spans 16 amino acids. CDR1 is MDHEN and CDR2 is SYDVKM in the germline V gene. The CDR3 loop reads CASSLSFPSYNSPLHF. The DNA for the CDR3 is TGTGCCAGCAGTTTATCTTTCCCTTCTTATAATTCACCCCTCCACTTT.

V usage is TRBV10-3 and J usage is TRBJ1-2; D unclear. The CDR3 runs 13 residues. Germline V gives CDR1 ENHRY, CDR2 SYGVKD. V was pared by 4 bases and J by 8 bases, with 14 bases between. CDR3 in DNA: TGTGCCATCAGTGGATCGGGGAGAGGCGGCTACACCTTC. Protein: CAISGSGRGGYTF.

This clonotype was detected only a few times. The gene calls are TRBV6-1 and TRBJ2-7; 10 bases agree with TRBD1. CDR1 and CDR2 (germline): MNHNS, SASEGT. J was trimmed by 4 bases and V by 6 bases; bases with no gene match: 6. CDR3 length: 14 amino acids. The CDR3 loop is CASRTGQGIYEQYF. The CDR3 DNA reads TGTGCCAGCAGGACGGGACAGGGGATTTACGAGCAGTACTTC.

Ten or more counts support this clonotype. J is TRBJ2-1 and V is TRBV24-1; no reliable D call. The CDR3 has 14 amino acids. The ends were cut back, 7 bases at V and 9 bases at J, with 18 bases in the middle. In germline, CDR1 is KGHDR, CDR2 SFDVKD. CDR3 nucleotide sequence: TGTGCCACCAGCGGCCTCCGGGCCGAGAGTGAGCAGTTCTTC. It translates to CATSGLRAESEQFF.

This clonotype was observed a few times. The gene calls are TRBV20-1 and TRBJ1-3; D remains ambiguous. V lost 5 bases and J 4 bases, leaving 6 bases between the germline ends. Per germline, CDR1 DFQATT and CDR2 SNEGSKA (reference sequence). There are 11 residues in the CDR3. DNA of the CDR3: TGCAGTGCTTGGAGGGGAAACACCATATATTTT. This sequence encodes CSAWRGNTIYF.

This clonotype has ten or more counts. The chain carries TRBV28 and TRBJ1-1, with a tentative D call TRBD1 (6 bases). This CDR3 is 13 amino acids long. The V and J ends lost 8 bases and 2 bases respectively, with 12 bases between them. Looked up from germline, CDR1 is MDHEN and CDR2 is SYDVKM. The CDR3 reads CASGWDTNTEAFF. The CDR3 nucleotides are TGTGCCAGCGGGTGGGACACCAACACTGAAGCTTTCTTT.

This clonotype was counted ten times or more. The chain employs TRBV27 and TRBJ2-5; D gene unclear. Per germline, CDR1 MNHEY and CDR2 SMNVEV (reference sequence). This CDR3 is 14 amino acids long. The ends were cut back, 3 bases at V and 0 bases at J, with 8 bases in the middle. CDR3 loop: CASSFRAYQETQYF. The CDR3 DNA sequence: TGTGCCAGCAGTTTCCGGGCGTACCAAGAGACCCAGTACTTC.

This clonotype was recorded many times. This sequence joins TRBV7-2 and TRBJ1-1; TRBD1 might be the D (6 bases). This CDR3 region has 15 residues. Looked up from germline, CDR1 is SGHTA and CDR2 is FQGNSA. V was clipped by 3 bases and J by 1 base, with 12 bases between them. CDR3 in amino acids: CASSLDLRGNTEAFF. CDR3 sequence (DNA): TGTGCCAGCAGCTTGGATCTCAGGGGGAACACTGAAGCTTTCTTT.

This chain links TRBV12-3 or TRBV12-4 with TRBJ1-1, with 8 bases that match TRBD1. Unmatched junction bases numbered 12, after V lost 6 bases and J lost 0 bases. The CDR3 is 17 amino acids. CDR3 amino acids: CASRSGQGRAMNTEAFF. In DNA form, the CDR3 reads TGTGCCAGCAGATCTGGACAGGGTCGCGCGATGAACACTGAAGCTTTCTTT.

The sample holds a few counts of this clonotype. V usage is TRBV29-1 and J usage is TRBJ1-2, with TRBD1 as a possible D gene (5 bases). The V gene's germline CDR1 is SQVTM and CDR2 ANQGSEA. CDR3 length: 12 amino acids. Deletions cut 3 bases from V and 7 bases from J, with 12 bases between. The CDR3: CSVEQGFGGYTF. The CDR3 DNA reads as TGCAGCGTTGAGCAGGGTTTCGGTGGCTACACCTTC.

The table lists this clonotype with many counts. The chain uses TRBV30 and TRBJ2-1, with a tentative D call TRBD2 (6 bases). Germline CDR1 and CDR2: GTSNPN and SVGIG (reference sequence). CDR3 length: 13 amino acids. With 3 bases removed from V and 7 bases from J, the gap between germline ends came to 13 bases. The CDR3 bases are TGTGCCTGGAGCGGCGGACTATGGAATGAGCAGTTCTTC. It translates to CAWSGGLWNEQFF.

The chain has TRBV11-2 and TRBJ2-1, with D possibly TRBD2 on 6 matching bases. The CDR3 sequence is 15 residues long. Germline CDR1 reads SGHAT; CDR2 reads FQNNGV. V lost 8 bases and J 0 bases, leaving 14 bases between the germline ends. CDR3 loop: CASGLIGGSYNEQFF. The DNA for the CDR3 is TGTGCCAGCGGCCTTATCGGGGGCTCCTACAATGAGCAGTTCTTC. Using reference TRBV11-2 and TRBJ2-1 for the parts outside the CDR3, the full variable domain is EAGVAQSPRYKIIEKRQSVAFWCNPISGHATLYWYQQILGQGPKLLIQFQNNGVVDDSQLPKDRFSAERLKGVDSTLKIQPAKLEDSAVYLCASGLIGGSYNEQFFGPGTRLTVL.

This clonotype was picked up a small number of times. V is TRBV12-3 or TRBV12-4 and J is TRBJ1-2; 11 bases map to TRBD1. Trimming cost V 5 bases and J 5 bases; bases outside gene matches: 7. This CDR3 has 15 residues. CDR3 protein: CASSQDRGRVYGYTF. CDR3 nucleotides: TGTGCCAGCAGTCAGGACAGGGGGCGCGTGTATGGCTACACCTTC.

At least ten counts were recorded for this clonotype. This rearrangement joins TRBV7-3 to TRBJ2-2, with 11 nucleotides matching TRBD2. The CDR3 spans 18 residues. Unmatched junction bases numbered 12, after V lost 5 bases and J lost 4 bases. Germline V gene sequence: CDR1 SGHTA, CDR2 FQGTGA. CDR3 in amino acids: CASSPSDKGLAATGELFF. CDR3 coding DNA: TGTGCCAGCAGCCCAAGCGATAAGGGACTAGCGGCCACCGGGGAGCTGTTTTTT.

Ten or more counts support this clonotype. The chain couples TRBV3-1 to TRBJ2-5; D may be TRBD1 (6 bases). CDR1 and CDR2 (germline): LGHDT, YNNKEL (reference sequence). V was trimmed by 5 bases and J by 2 bases, leaving 9 bases between them. The CDR3 has 13 amino acids. CDR3 sequence: CASSDRKQETQYF. DNA for the CDR3: TGTGCCAGCAGCGACAGGAAACAAGAGACCCAGTACTTC.

This clonotype has a count of ten or more. The chain is built from TRBV2 and TRBJ2-3; the D is unclear. V lost 6 bases to trimming and J lost 1 base, with 8 bases between them. CDR3 length: 13 amino acids. Germline CDR1 reads SNHLY; CDR2 reads FYNNEI. The CDR3 loop is CASRDRGTDTQYF. The CDR3 DNA sequence: TGTGCCAGCAGGGATCGAGGCACAGATACGCAGTATTTT.

The V gene is TRBV19, the J gene TRBJ1-5; no reliable D call. The germline V gene encodes CDR1 LNHDA and CDR2 SQIVND (reference sequence). The CDR3 runs 14 residues. V dropped 3 bases and J dropped 1 base, with 7 bases sitting between them. Here the CDR3 reads CASSIEVSNQPQHF. DNA of the CDR3: TGTGCCAGTAGTATCGAAGTCAGCAATCAGCCCCAGCATTTT.

In its sample, this clonotype was seen a few times. V and J are TRBV20-1 and TRBJ2-3; 12 bases match TRBD2. The CDR3 is made up of 16 amino acids. The junction had 6 bases not matched to a gene; V was cut back by 1 base and J by 4 bases. Germline lookup yields CDR1 DFQATT and CDR2 SNEGSKA (reference sequence). The DNA for the CDR3 is TGCAGTGCTAGAGGGACTAGCGGGGCGCGCGCAGATACGCAGTATTTT. Its translation: CSARGTSGARADTQYF.

This clonotype was counted at least ten times. This chain uses TRBV6-1 with TRBJ2-1; no firm D call. This CDR3 has 15 residues. The V gene lost 0 bases and the J gene lost 6 bases, with 12 bases spanning the gap. Germline CDR1 reads MNHNS; CDR2 reads SASEGT. This chain's CDR3 is CASSEALDGSNEQFF. DNA of the CDR3: TGTGCCAGCAGTGAAGCCCTGGATGGGTCCAATGAGCAGTTCTTC.

This clonotype was found many times. The V gene is TRBV7-2, the J gene TRBJ2-3, with 10 bases fitting TRBD2. The V gene's germline CDR1 is SGHTA and CDR2 FQGNSA. J gave up 6 bases and V 0 bases, and 3 bases lay outside the gene matches. The CDR3 loop spans 15 amino acids. In DNA form, the CDR3 reads TGTGCCAGCAGCTTAGCGTCAGCGGGGGGGGATACGCAGTATTTT. Its protein product is CASSLASAGGDTQYF.

The J gene is TRBJ1-1, the V gene TRBV5-5, with D unresolved. Germline V gene sequence: CDR1 SGHKS, CDR2 YYEKEE (reference sequence). V was shortened by 0 bases and J by 0 bases, with 6 bases between the two germline ends. The CDR3 totals 14 residues. Written as DNA, the CDR3 is TGTGCCAGCAGCTTGGAGGACTTGAACACTGAAGCTTTCTTT. Residues: CASSLEDLNTEAFF.

The V and J genes are TRBV5-1 and TRBJ1-3; 9 bases agree with TRBD1. Unmatched junction bases numbered 6, after V lost 4 bases and J lost 4 bases. Germline CDR1 is SGHRS and CDR2 is YFSETQ. CDR3 length equals 15 residues. CDR3 in DNA: TGCGCCAGCAGCCCCCTAACAGGGGGCGGAAACACCATATATTTT. Translating gives CASSPLTGGGNTIYF.

Many counts were recorded for this clonotype. The gene calls are TRBV20-1 and TRBJ1-1; 8 nucleotides agree with TRBD1. With 7 bases clipped from V and 6 bases from J, the junction kept 13 bases outside the gene matches. The CDR3 is made up of 14 amino acids. Germline V gene data show CDR1 as DFQATT and CDR2 as SNEGSKA (reference sequence). The CDR3 region has the DNA TGCAGTGTACCGAACAGGGGGGCAGGGGCTGAAGCTTTCTTT. Its translation is CSVPNRGAGAEAFF.

The sample holds many counts of this clonotype. The rearrangement joins TRBV29-1 to TRBJ2-3, with D perhaps matching TRBD2 (6 bases). The germline V gene has CDR1 SQVTM and CDR2 ANQGSEA. V was pared by 4 bases and J by 2 bases, with 13 bases between. There are 14 residues in the CDR3. CDR3 DNA: TGCAGCGTTGGTTTAGCGGACCTCACAGATACGCAGTATTTT. Translating it yields CSVGLADLTDTQYF.

A note on this clonotype: One end of the junction is discordant with germline, which a read error may explain. This chain links TRBV12-3 or TRBV12-4 with TRBJ1-6; D remains unclear. The CDR3 extends over 13 amino acids. CDR3 sequence: CASSPREVSPPHF. The CDR3 DNA follows: TGTGCCAGCAGTCCCCGGGAGGTTTCACCCCCCCACTTT.

The V and J genes are TRBV20-1 and TRBJ2-3; D not resolved. From germline, CDR1 is DFQATT and CDR2 SNEGSKA (reference sequence). V lost 3 bases and J lost 2, with 6 bases in between. This CDR3 is 12 amino acids long. In DNA, the CDR3 is TGCAGTGCTAGTCCTCACACAGATACGCAGTATTTT. Protein: CSASPHTDTQYF.